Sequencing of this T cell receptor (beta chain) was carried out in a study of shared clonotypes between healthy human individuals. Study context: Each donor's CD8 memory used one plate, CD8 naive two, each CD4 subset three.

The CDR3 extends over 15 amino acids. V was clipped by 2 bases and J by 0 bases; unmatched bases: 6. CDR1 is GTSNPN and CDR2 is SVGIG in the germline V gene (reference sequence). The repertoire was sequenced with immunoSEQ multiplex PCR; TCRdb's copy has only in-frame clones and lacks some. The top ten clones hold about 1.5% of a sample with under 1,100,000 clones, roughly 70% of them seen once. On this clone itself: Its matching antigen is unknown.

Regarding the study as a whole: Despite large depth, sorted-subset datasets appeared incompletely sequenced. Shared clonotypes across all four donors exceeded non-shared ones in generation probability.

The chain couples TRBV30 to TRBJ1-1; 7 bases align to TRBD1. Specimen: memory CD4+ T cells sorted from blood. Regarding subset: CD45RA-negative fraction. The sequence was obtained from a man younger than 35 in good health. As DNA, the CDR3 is TGTGCCTGGAGTCGGGACAGCGCTCTGAACACTGAAGCTTTCTTT. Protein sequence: CAWSRDSALNTEAFF.